Below, 21 T cell receptor beta chains from the same sample are listed, as sequenced in a study of lymphopenia after photon versus proton radiotherapy. Sequencing was performed with immunoSEQ multiplex PCR; in TCRdb, only in-frame clones are kept and a portion is missing. This repertoire shows thousands of clones, approximately 90% found once; its top ten account for 11%. The source was peripheral blood, collected from a patient treated with photon-based radiotherapy. The receptors shown here come from a man aged 60 to 69 with cholangiocarcinoma.

The rearrangement uses TRBV11-2 and TRBJ2-3; no clear D gene. Per the germline V gene, CDR1 is SGHAT and CDR2 is FQNNGV. V gave up 5 bases and J gave up 1 base, with 10 bases separating them. The CDR3 consists of 14 residues. The CDR3 here is CASSPRLGTDTQYF. The CDR3, as DNA: TGTGCCAGCAGCCCCCGTTTGGGCACAGATACGCAGTATTTT. The full variable domain, with the rest looked up from reference TRBV11-2 and TRBJ2-3, is EAGVAQSPRYKIIEKRQSVAFWCNPISGHATLYWYQQILGQGPKLLIQFQNNGVVDDSQLPKDRFSAERLKGVDSTLKIQPAKLEDSAVYLCASSPRLGTDTQYFGPGTRLTVL.

The J gene is TRBJ2-1, the V gene TRBV6-1; D gene unclear. CDR1 MNHNS and CDR2 SASEGT come from the germline V gene. V was trimmed by 6 bases and J by 0 bases, leaving 9 bases between them. This CDR3 region has 14 residues. CDR3: CASRDGSSYNEQFF. CDR3 in DNA: TGTGCCAGCAGGGACGGTAGCTCCTACAATGAGCAGTTCTTC.

The CDR3 spells CASSYSIVTEAFF. The CDR3 DNA sequence: TGTGCCAGCAGTTACTCGATAGTGACTGAAGCTTTCTTT. V gene TRBV6-5 combines with J gene TRBJ1-1; no definite D call. This CDR3 is built from 13 residues. Germline CDR1 reads MNHEY; CDR2 reads SVGAGI. Trimming took 0 bases from V and 5 from J, leaving 7 bases between them.

The rearrangement joins TRBV6-1 to TRBJ2-3; TRBD1 is a possible D gene (5 bases). Trimming stripped 4 bases from V and 2 bases from J, with 13 bases between. Germline V lookup: CDR1 MNHNS, CDR2 SASEGT. The CDR3 has 15 residues. The CDR3 DNA reads TGTGCCAGCAGTGGCCCAGTGGGGCTCACAGATACGCAGTATTTT. Encoded protein: CASSGPVGLTDTQYF.

The chain joins TRBV6-5 to TRBJ1-3, with D perhaps matching TRBD1 (6 bases). In germline, CDR1 is MNHEY, CDR2 SVGAGI. The V end was cut by 4 bases, the J end by 2 bases, with 12 bases between. The CDR3 is 15 residues long. The CDR3 loop reads CASSSPGTPGNTIYF. CDR3 coding DNA: TGTGCCAGCAGTTCCCCTGGGACACCTGGAAACACCATATATTTT.

This chain joins TRBV18 and TRBJ1-2; D uncertain. Germline V gives CDR1 KGHSH, CDR2 LQKENI. Trimming removed 6 bases from V and 3 bases from J, with 23 bases in between. This CDR3 has 17 residues. In DNA form, the CDR3 reads TGTGCCAGCTCTGAAGTTATGCTTCGGAGCGTCGACTATGGCTACACCTTC. Translating gives CASSEVMLRSVDYGYTF.

CDR3 sequence (DNA): TGTGCCAGCAGTCCTCGTGTTGATGGCTACACCTTC. It is translated as CASSPRVDGYTF. The chain is built from TRBV6-1 and TRBJ1-2; D is unclear. Per germline, CDR1 MNHNS and CDR2 SASEGT. This CDR3 has 12 amino acids. Between the trimmed V and J ends, which lost 5 bases and 6 bases, there was a span of 10 bases.

The DNA of the CDR3 is TGTGCCAGCAGCGCGGGTACCCAGTACTTC. Protein: CASSAGTQYF. The chain links TRBV7-9 to TRBJ2-5, with D perhaps matching TRBD2 (5 bases). Germline CDR1 SEHNR, CDR2 FQNEAQ (reference sequence). The length of the CDR3 is 10 residues. The V end was cut by 5 bases, the J end by 8 bases, with 6 bases between.

The rearrangement uses TRBV5-4 and TRBJ2-7; the D gene is possibly TRBD1 (6 bases). Germline-derived CDR1 and CDR2 are SGHNT and YYREEE (reference sequence). Trimming shortened V by 1 base and J by 6 bases, and 11 bases separated the two germline ends. This CDR3 contains 13 residues. The CDR3 DNA sequence: TGTGCCAGCAGCTTGAACAGGGACGGCGAGCAGTACTTC. Its translation is CASSLNRDGEQYF. The full variable domain, in which reference TRBV5-4 and TRBJ2-7 provide the parts outside the CDR3, is ETGVTQSPTHLIKTRGQQVTLRCSSQSGHNTVSWYQQALGQGPQFIFQYYREEENGRGNFPPRFSGLQFPNYSSELNVNALELDDSALYLCASSLNRDGEQYFGPGTRLTVT.

The CDR3 nucleotides read TGCAGTGCTAGCGGTAAAGAGACCCAGTACTTC. This translates into CSASGKETQYF. The V call is TRBV20-1, the J call TRBJ2-5; D is uncertain. Trimming pared 3 bases from V and 3 bases from J, leaving 5 bases between. CDR3 length: 11 residues. Germline values: CDR1 DFQATT, CDR2 SNEGSKA (reference sequence).

The CDR3 coding sequence is TGTGCCAGCAGCTTTCTGCTTACAGGCGCAGATACGCAGTATTTT. Translation gives CASSFLLTGADTQYF. The rearrangement uses TRBV9 and TRBJ2-3; perhaps TRBD1 as D (5 bases). Trimming took 4 bases from V and 4 from J, leaving 16 bases between them. The germline CDR1 and CDR2 sequences are SGDLS and YYNGEE. The CDR3 loop spans 15 amino acids.

This chain links TRBV4-3 with TRBJ2-3; unclear D gene. V shed 0 bases and J shed 6 bases, with 10 bases lying between them. The CDR3 is 14 residues long. The germline V gene encodes CDR1 LGHNA and CDR2 YSLEER. CDR3 in amino acids: CASSQDQEGDTQYF. CDR3 coding DNA: TGCGCCAGCAGCCAAGATCAGGAAGGGGATACGCAGTATTTT.

The chain employs TRBV15 and TRBJ2-3; unclear D gene. There are 16 residues in the CDR3. The V gene's germline CDR1 is LNHNV and CDR2 YYDKDF (reference sequence). V was cut by 1 base and J by 3 bases, with 14 bases left in between. In DNA, the CDR3 is TGTGCCACCAGCAGAGGGCTGGCGGTGGCAACAGATACGCAGTATTTT. Translation gives CATSRGLAVATDTQYF.

This chain uses TRBV28 with TRBJ1-1, with 9 bases fitting TRBD1. Trimming removed 5 bases from V and 1 base from J; junction bases left unmatched: 8. There are 16 residues in the CDR3. CDR1 and CDR2 (germline): MDHEN, SYDVKM. For the CDR3, the DNA is TGTGCCAGCAGTCTACATCGGGACAGGGCGAACACTGAAGCTTTCTTT. It specifies CASSLHRDRANTEAFF.

This sequence joins TRBV5-5 and TRBJ2-7, with 10 nucleotides matching TRBD1. J lost 5 bases, V lost 5 bases, and 4 bases had no gene match. Germline CDR1 SGHKS, CDR2 YYEKEE (reference sequence). The CDR3 totals 13 residues. The CDR3 DNA follows: TGTGCCAGCAGAGGGACAGGGGCTAACGAGCAGTACTTC. Translated: CASRGTGANEQYF.

The chain joins TRBV5-4 to TRBJ2-6; D gene ambiguous. CDR3 length: 16 amino acids. Germline assignment: CDR1 SGHNT and CDR2 YYREEE (reference sequence). The ends were cut back, 0 bases at V and 0 bases at J, with 7 bases in the middle. The CDR3 bases are TGTGCCAGCAGCTTGGCGCGGAGCTCTGGGGCCAACGTCCTGACTTTC. The encoded protein is CASSLARSSGANVLTF.

The chain carries TRBV11-2 and TRBJ2-1; D possibly corresponds to TRBD1 (6 bases). The CDR3 length is 15 residues. V lost 0 bases and J 10 bases, leaving 16 bases between the germline ends. CDR1 and CDR2 from the germline V gene are SGHAT and FQNNGV. CDR3 in DNA: TGTGCCAGCAGCTTAGAGGGGGCCGTAACAGGGGAGCAGTTCTTC. Protein product: CASSLEGAVTGEQFF.

In this sample, this clone turned up a few times. The chain recombines TRBV10-3 with TRBJ2-7; 9 bases line up with TRBD2. Germline CDR1 ENHRY, CDR2 SYGVKD. The CDR3 runs 16 residues. The V and J ends lost 4 bases and 7 bases, in that order; junction bases with no gene match: 14. Here the CDR3 reads CAISGSSGNGEEEQYF. The DNA of the CDR3 is TGTGCCATCAGTGGATCTAGCGGGAACGGGGAGGAGGAGCAGTACTTC.

The gene calls are TRBV28 and TRBJ2-1, with TRBD2 identical over 10 bases. V dropped 6 bases and J dropped 3; count of bases not matched to a gene: 5. Germline CDR1 and CDR2: MDHEN and SYDVKM. The CDR3 runs 15 residues. CDR3: CASSIQRGGYNEQFF. CDR3 in DNA: TGTGCCAGCAGCATACAGCGGGGGGGCTACAATGAGCAGTTCTTC.

The table lists this clone with a count of one. The rearrangement links TRBV6-6 to TRBJ2-2; possible D gene TRBD2, 6 bases. The CDR3 runs 15 residues. V was pared by 1 base and J by 4 bases, with 10 bases between. The V gene's germline CDR1 is MNHNY and CDR2 SVGAGI (reference sequence). CDR3 sequence: CASSYWGVVTGELFF. The CDR3 nucleotides are TGTGCCAGCAGTTACTGGGGGGTTGTCACCGGGGAGCTGTTTTTT.

This rearrangement joins TRBV28 to TRBJ1-2, with unresolved D. CDR3 length equals 17 residues. V was shortened by 2 bases and J by 1 base, with 17 bases between the two germline ends. The germline V gene encodes CDR1 MDHEN and CDR2 SYDVKM. CDR3 loop: CASSLAGRISFNYGYTF. The CDR3 DNA sequence: TGTGCCAGCAGTTTAGCGGGCAGGATATCCTTTAACTATGGCTACACCTTC.